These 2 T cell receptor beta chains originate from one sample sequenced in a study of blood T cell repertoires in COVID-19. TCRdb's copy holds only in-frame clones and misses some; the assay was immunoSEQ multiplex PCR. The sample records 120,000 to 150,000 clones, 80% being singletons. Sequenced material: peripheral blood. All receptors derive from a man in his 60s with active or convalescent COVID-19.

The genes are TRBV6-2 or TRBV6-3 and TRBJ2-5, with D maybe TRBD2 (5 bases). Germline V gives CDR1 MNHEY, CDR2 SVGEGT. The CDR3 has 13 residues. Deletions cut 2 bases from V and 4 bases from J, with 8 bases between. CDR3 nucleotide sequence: TGTGCCAGCAGTTACGTACGGGGAGAGACCCAGTACTTC. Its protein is CASSYVRGETQYF.

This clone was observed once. The CDR3 spells CATKPGQGKTNTGELFF. For the CDR3, the DNA is TGTGCCACCAAACCCGGACAGGGGAAAACGAACACCGGGGAGCTGTTTTTT. This chain joins TRBV15 and TRBJ2-2, with TRBD1 identical over 9 bases. The J segment lost 0 bases and the V segment lost 7 bases, leaving 9 bases of the junction unmatched. The V gene's germline CDR1 is LNHNV and CDR2 YYDKDF (reference sequence). The CDR3 covers 17 residues.